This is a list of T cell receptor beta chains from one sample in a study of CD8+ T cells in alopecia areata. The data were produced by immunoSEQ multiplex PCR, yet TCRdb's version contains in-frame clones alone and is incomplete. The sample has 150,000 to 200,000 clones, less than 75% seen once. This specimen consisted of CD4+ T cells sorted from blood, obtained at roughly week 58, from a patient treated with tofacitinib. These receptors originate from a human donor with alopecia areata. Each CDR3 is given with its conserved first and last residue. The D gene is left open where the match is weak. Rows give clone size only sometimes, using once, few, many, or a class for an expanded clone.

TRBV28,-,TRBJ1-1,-,CATFPGAGTEAFF,TGTGCCACCTTCCCGGGGGCCGGCACTGAAGCTTTCTTT
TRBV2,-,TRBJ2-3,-,CASSSPTFTDTQYF,TGTGCCAGCAGTTCCCCTACATTCACAGATACGCAGTATTTT
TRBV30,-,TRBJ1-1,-,CAWRGGAGVEVTEAFF,TGTGCCTGGAGGGGCGGTGCAGGGGTGGAGGTCACTGAAGCTTTCTTT
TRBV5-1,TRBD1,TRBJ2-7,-,CASQLDRDEQYF,TGCGCCAGCCAACTGGACAGGGACGAGCAGTACTTC
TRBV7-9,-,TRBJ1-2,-,CASSPTVINYGYTF,TGTGCCAGCAGCCCAACAGTCATTAACTATGGCTACACCTTC
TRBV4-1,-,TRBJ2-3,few,CASSQVVGPGRYF,TGCGCCAGCAGCCAAGTGGTTGGGCCAGGGAGGTATTTT
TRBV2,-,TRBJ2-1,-,CASSEARGAEQFF,TGTGCCAGCAGTGAAGCGCGGGGTGCTGAGCAGTTCTTC
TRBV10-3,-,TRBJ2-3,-,CAISARTEVPTDTQYF,TGTGCCATCAGTGCTAGGACAGAAGTTCCCACAGATACGCAGTATTTT
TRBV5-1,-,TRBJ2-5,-,CASSLNGQETQYF,TGCGCCAGCAGCTTGAACGGGCAAGAGACCCAGTACTTC
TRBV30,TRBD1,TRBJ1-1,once,CAWSLTGEVNTEAFF,TGTGCCTGGAGCCTGACAGGGGAAGTGAACACTGAAGCTTTCTTT
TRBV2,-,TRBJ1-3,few,CASSGTRRSSGNTIYF,TGTGCCAGCAGTGGGACTCGCCGGAGCTCTGGAAACACCATATATTTT
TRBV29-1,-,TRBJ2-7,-,CSGGREGYEQYF,TGCAGCGGGGGCAGGGAAGGCTACGAGCAGTACTTC
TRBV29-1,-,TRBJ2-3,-,CSVAGGHAAQYF,TGCAGCGTTGCCGGGGGGCACGCTGCGCAGTATTTT
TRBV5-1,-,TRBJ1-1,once,CASSLEVGNTEAFF,TGCGCCAGCAGCTTGGAAGTGGGGAACACTGAAGCTTTCTTT
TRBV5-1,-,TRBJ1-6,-,CASGRDVGTPLHF,TGCGCCAGCGGGAGGGACGTCGGTACACCCCTCCACTTT
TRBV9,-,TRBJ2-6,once,CASSVGSGSGANVLTF,TGTGCCAGCAGCGTAGGATCGGGGTCTGGGGCCAACGTCCTGACTTTC
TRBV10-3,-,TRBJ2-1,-,CAINSDRSSYNEQFF,TGTGCCATCAATTCCGACAGGAGCTCCTACAATGAGCAGTTCTTC
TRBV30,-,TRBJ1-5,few,CAWSVVSGQPQHF,TGTGCCTGGAGTGTAGTTTCTGGCCAGCCCCAGCATTTT
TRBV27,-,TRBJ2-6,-,CASSLGTSGANVLTF,TGTGCCAGCAGTTTAGGGACATCTGGGGCCAACGTCCTGACTTTC
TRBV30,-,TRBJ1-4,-,CALGRTNEKLFF,TGTGCCTTGGGACGAACTAATGAAAAACTGTTTTTT
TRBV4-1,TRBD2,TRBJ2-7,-,CASSQLGLAADEQYF,TGCGCCAGCAGCCAACTGGGACTAGCGGCCGACGAGCAGTACTTC
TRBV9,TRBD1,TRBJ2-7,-,CASSDTRDRMYF,TGTGCCAGCAGCGATACCCGGGACAGAATGTACTTC
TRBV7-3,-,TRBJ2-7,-,CASSGTGSSLYF,TGTGCCAGCAGCGGGACCGGGTCCTCGCTCTACTTC
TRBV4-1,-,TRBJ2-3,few,CASSQSPNTDTQYF,TGCGCCAGCAGCCAGAGCCCAAACACAGATACGCAGTATTTT
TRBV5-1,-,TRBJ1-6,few,CASSSNSGSPLHF,TGCGCCAGCAGCTCCAATTCTGGGTCACCCCTCCACTTT
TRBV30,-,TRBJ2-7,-,CAWSSDAYEQYF,TGTGCCTGGAGTTCCGACGCCTACGAGCAGTACTTC
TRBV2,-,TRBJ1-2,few,CASSGGQTFNYGYTF,TGTGCCAGCAGTGGAGGACAGACCTTTAACTATGGCTACACCTTC
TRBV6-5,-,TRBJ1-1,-,CASSPRAQVNTEAFF,TGTGCCAGCAGTCCCCGCGCCCAGGTGAACACTGAAGCTTTCTTT
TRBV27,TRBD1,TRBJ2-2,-,CASKAQGDRVNGELFF,TGTGCCAGCAAGGCCCAGGGGGACAGGGTCAACGGGGAGCTGTTTTTT
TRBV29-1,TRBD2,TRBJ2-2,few,CSVSGANTGELFF,TGCAGCGTTAGCGGGGCGAACACCGGGGAGCTGTTTTTT
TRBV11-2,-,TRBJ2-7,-,CASGMSYEQYF,TGTGCCAGCGGGATGTCCTACGAGCAGTACTTC
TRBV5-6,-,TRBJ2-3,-,CASSSHVTDTQYF,TGTGCCAGCAGCTCGCACGTCACAGATACGCAGTATTTT
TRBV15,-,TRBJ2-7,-,CATSRASTMTSTYEQYF,TGTGCCACCAGCAGAGCTTCCACAATGACATCAACCTACGAGCAGTACTTC
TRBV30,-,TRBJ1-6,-,CAWTRGISNSPLHF,TGTGCCTGGACAAGGGGGATATCCAATTCACCCCTCCACTTT
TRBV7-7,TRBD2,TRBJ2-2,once,CASSSGLGTGELFF,TGTGCCAGCAGCTCCGGACTAGGCACCGGGGAGCTGTTTTTT
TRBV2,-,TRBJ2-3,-,CASSDGRYSTDTQYF,TGTGCCAGCAGTGACGGACGGTACAGCACAGATACGCAGTATTTT
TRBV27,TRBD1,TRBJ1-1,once,CASRTITAGTAGLAFF,TGTGCCAGCAGAACTATCACAGCCGGGACAGCGGGGTTAGCTTTCTTT
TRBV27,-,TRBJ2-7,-,CASSFLQPGNEQYF,TGTGCCAGCAGTTTCTTACAGCCGGGGAACGAGCAGTACTTC
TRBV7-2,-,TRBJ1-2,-,CASSTSGARNGYTF,TGTGCCAGCAGCACCTCAGGGGCACGTAATGGCTACACCTTC
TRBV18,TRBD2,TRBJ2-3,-,CASSPGASGGTDTQYF,TGTGCCAGCTCACCCGGGGCTAGCGGGGGTACAGATACGCAGTATTTT
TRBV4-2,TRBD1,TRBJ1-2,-,CASSQEADDGTGLYGYTF,TGTGCCAGCAGCCAAGAAGCCGATGACGGGACAGGGCTCTATGGCTACACCTTC
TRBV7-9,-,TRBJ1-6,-,CASSRGRGDSPLHF,TGTGCCAGCAGTCGCGGGCGGGGGGATTCACCCCTCCACTTT
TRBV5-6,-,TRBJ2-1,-,CASSPLGGWFDNEQFF,TGTGCCAGCAGCCCATTAGGCGGGTGGTTTGACAATGAGCAGTTCTTC
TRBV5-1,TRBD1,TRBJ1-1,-,CASSWGDRVIPEAFF,TGCGCCAGCAGCTGGGGGGACAGGGTAATCCCTGAAGCTTTCTTT
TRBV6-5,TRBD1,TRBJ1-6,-,CASRAPGTGSSPLHF,TGTGCCAGCAGGGCCCCCGGGACAGGTAGTTCACCCCTCCACTTT
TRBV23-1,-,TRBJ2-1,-,CASSQSSTSLTALKYNEQFF,TGCGCCAGCAGTCAATCTAGCACTAGCCTGACGGCGCTCAAATACAATGAGCAGTTCTTC
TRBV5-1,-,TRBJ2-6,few,CASSYPSSGANVLTF,TGCGCCAGCAGCTACCCCTCCTCTGGGGCCAACGTCCTGACTTTC
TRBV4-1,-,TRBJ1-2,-,CASSLGGGSAYGYTF,TGCGCCAGCAGCCTGGGAGGGGGGTCCGCTTATGGCTACACCTTC
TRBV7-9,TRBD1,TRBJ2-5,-,CASSSPAGQGQGETQYF,TGTGCCAGCAGCTCCCCGGCCGGACAGGGGCAGGGGGAGACCCAGTACTTC
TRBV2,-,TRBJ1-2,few,CASSEAGGYGYTF,TGTGCCAGCAGTGAAGCGGGAGGCTATGGCTACACCTTC
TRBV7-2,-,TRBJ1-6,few,CASSPGGGRGGNSPLHF,TGTGCCAGCAGCCCAGGCGGTGGTAGGGGGGGGAATTCACCCCTCCACTTT
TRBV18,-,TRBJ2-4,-,CASSDFAPGAKNIQYF,TGTGCCAGCTCCGATTTTGCTCCCGGGGCCAAAAACATTCAGTACTTC
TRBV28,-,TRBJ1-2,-,CASSAAQGTAYYGYTF,TGTGCCAGCAGTGCCGCACAGGGAACTGCCTACTATGGCTACACCTTC
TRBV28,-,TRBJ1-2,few,CASSETGVNNYGYTF,TGTGCCAGCAGCGAGACAGGAGTAAATAACTATGGCTACACCTTC
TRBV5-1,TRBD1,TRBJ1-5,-,CASSFGQGGQPQHF,TGCGCCAGCAGCTTTGGACAGGGTGGTCAGCCCCAGCATTTT
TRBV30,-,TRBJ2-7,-,CAWSVLSHEQYF,TGTGCCTGGAGTGTACTCAGCCACGAGCAGTACTTC
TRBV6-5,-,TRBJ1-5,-,CASSSDSNQPQHF,TGTGCCAGCAGCTCCGATAGCAATCAGCCCCAGCATTTT